This TCR beta chain was observed in a study of PD-L1 blockade in urothelial cancer. The overall study: The patients first took atezolizumab around 2014, receiving 1,200 mg intravenously every 3 weeks. Blood was analyzed 3 weeks (second dose) and 6 weeks after treatment start.

The ends lost 3 bases at V and 7 bases at J; junction bases unmatched: 6. This CDR3 has 14 residues. The germline gives CDR1 MNHEY, CDR2 SMNVEV (reference sequence). Into every PCR, synthetic TCR analog templates were spiked. Repertoires were generated with immunoSEQ multiplex PCR, while TCRdb's copy carries only in-frame clones and drops some. Of 60,000 to 70,000 clones listed, 75% to 85% are singletons. Time point denoted: pretreatment peripheral blood. It was locally advanced or metastatic urothelial carcinoma that patients had. The input for sequencing was PBMCs, taken around atezolizumab (anti-PD-L1) treatment. The chain carries TRBV27 and TRBJ1-1, with 9 bases identical to TRBD1. The sequence was collected from a man aged 65-85 years with urothelial cancer. For the CDR3, the DNA is TGTGCCAGCAGTTTCTTAGGGACAGGGAGTGAAGCTTTCTTT. As protein: CASSFLGTGSEAFF.